This T cell receptor beta chain emerged from a study of cytomegalovirus exposure and HLA in healthy donors. The study ran its PCR with 60 Vbeta and 13 Jbeta primers. The repertoire was sequenced with immunoSEQ multiplex PCR; TCRdb's copy has only in-frame clones and lacks some. The data show approximately 190,000 clones, around 88% seen once. Sequenced: PBMCs. This receptor was taken from a man aged 35 to 55 in good health and CMV-seropositive.

CDR3 DNA sequence: TGTGCCATCAACGGGGGGCGTTATGGCTACACCTTC. Residues: CAINGGRYGYTF. The chain recombines TRBV10-3 with TRBJ1-2; D possibly corresponds to TRBD1 (6 bases). Deletions cut 7 bases from V and 5 bases from J, with 11 bases between. Germline CDR1 is ENHRY and CDR2 is SYGVKD. The CDR3 has 12 amino acids.